The entry below describes one T cell receptor beta chain. The record originates from a study of early T cells in non-severe SARS-CoV-2 infection. TCRdb ran MiXCR on the 5' RACE reads and lists one entry per CDR3 protein. The repertoire holds just under 60,000 distinct CDR3 sequences, with 6% to 8.5% as singletons. The CDR3 consists of 16 residues. Germline CDR1 and CDR2: SGHNT and YENEEA. The ends were cut back, 1 base at V and 0 bases at J, with 11 bases in the middle. V and J are TRBV11-3 and TRBJ2-3; D could derive from TRBD1 or TRBD2 (6 bases each). The origin of this receptor is an adult who was a healthcare worker with PCR-confirmed SARS-CoV-2 infection or an uninfected control (not recorded which). The sample consisted of whole blood. The CDR3 protein is CASSLGRGGSTDTQYF. Written as DNA, the CDR3 is TGTGCCAGCAGCTTAGGGAGAGGGGGGAGCACAGATACGCAGTATTTT.